These 28 T cell receptor beta chains were sequenced from one sample in a study of cytomegalovirus exposure and HLA in healthy donors. The data were produced by immunoSEQ multiplex PCR, yet TCRdb's version contains in-frame clones alone and is incomplete. The sample lists 200,000 to 250,000 clones; approximately 80% were seen once. The sequenced material came from PBMCs. The source is a woman in her twenties or thirties in good health and CMV-seropositive.

The chain recombines TRBV27 with TRBJ2-1; 7 bases are shared with TRBD1. Trimming cost V 7 bases and J 0 bases; bases outside gene matches: 9. The CDR3 consists of 16 residues. The germline CDR1 and CDR2 sequences are MNHEY and SMNVEV (reference sequence). The CDR3 bases are TGTGCCAGCAAATTACAGGGGCCGAGCTCCTACAATGAGCAGTTCTTC. Amino acid sequence: CASKLQGPSSYNEQFF.

The V and J genes are TRBV5-1 and TRBJ1-1; D might be TRBD1 (5 bases). V lost 7 bases and J 0 bases, leaving 7 bases between the germline ends. This CDR3 spans 12 amino acids. CDR1 and CDR2 from the germline V gene are SGHRS and YFSETQ. CDR3 loop: CASAGMNTEAFF. CDR3 DNA sequence: TGCGCCAGCGCAGGGATGAACACTGAAGCTTTCTTT.

The rearrangement links TRBV5-1 to TRBJ1-4, with TRBD1 identical over 8 bases. V gave up 0 bases and J gave up 8 bases; unmatched junction bases: 6. The CDR3 runs to 15 residues. CDR1 and CDR2 from the germline V gene are SGHRS and YFSETQ. Here the CDR3 DNA reads TGCGCCAGCAGCTTGGGGGGACAGGCGGGAGAAAAACTGTTTTTT. Translating gives CASSLGGQAGEKLFF.

The gene calls are TRBV30 and TRBJ2-1, with D perhaps matching TRBD1 (6 bases). The V end was cut by 3 bases, the J end by 2 bases, with 11 bases between. The CDR3 loop spans 14 amino acids. CDR1 and CDR2 from the germline V gene are GTSNPN and SVGIG (reference sequence). The CDR3 bases are TGTGCCTGGAGCCAGGGGAATCCCTACAATGAGCAGTTCTTC. Protein sequence: CAWSQGNPYNEQFF.

This clone was found a few times. The V and J genes are TRBV18 and TRBJ2-1, with D unclear. Germline V lookup: CDR1 KGHSH, CDR2 LQKENI. CDR3 size: 15 residues. V was shortened by 6 bases and J by 1 base, with 13 bases between the two germline ends. The CDR3 sequence: CASSPGTASYNEQFF. The CDR3 nucleotides are TGTGCCAGCTCTCCAGGCACAGCTTCCTACAATGAGCAGTTCTTC. The variable domain in full, with the rest retrieved from reference TRBV18 and TRBJ2-1, is NAGVMQNPRHLVRRRGQEARLRCSPMKGHSHVYWYRQLPEEGLKFMVYLQKENIIDESGMPKERFSAEFPKEGPSILRIQQVVRGDSAAYFCASSPGTASYNEQFFGPGTRLTVL.

CDR3 nucleotide sequence: TGTGCCAGCAGTGAACAAGGGAACACAGATACGCAGTATTTT. Protein: CASSEQGNTDTQYF. The chain joins TRBV6-1 to TRBJ2-3; D gene ambiguous. The V end lost 2 bases, the J end lost 2 bases, and 8 bases lay between the germline ends. Germline V gene sequence: CDR1 MNHNS, CDR2 SASEGT. The CDR3 has 14 residues.

The chain uses TRBV5-5 and TRBJ2-5, with D uncertain. Per germline, CDR1 SGHKS and CDR2 YYEKEE (reference sequence). There are 14 residues in the CDR3. The germline V and J ends were trimmed by 7 bases and 4 bases, with 17 bases remaining between them. The DNA for the CDR3 is TGTGCCAGCCTTCGTGAGGTGGGTTTAGAGACCCAGTACTTC. Protein product: CASLREVGLETQYF.

The chain couples TRBV30 to TRBJ2-7; possibly TRBD2 for D (5 bases). Trimming took 0 bases from V and 0 from J, leaving 12 bases between them. The CDR3 runs 15 residues. Germline V CDR1 and CDR2: GTSNPN, SVGIG (reference sequence). The CDR3: CAWSVWGAGSYEQYF. CDR3 in DNA: TGTGCCTGGAGTGTATGGGGTGCGGGCTCCTACGAGCAGTACTTC.

The J gene is TRBJ2-7, the V gene TRBV7-6; perhaps D is TRBD1 or TRBD2 (5 bases each). The V gene lost 5 bases and the J gene lost 6 bases, with 17 bases spanning the gap. Germline CDR1 and CDR2: SGHVS and FNYEAQ. CDR3 length: 14 residues. The CDR3 bases are TGTGCCAGCAGCGCCGGGACCGACGTTCGCGAGCAGTACTTC. The encoded protein is CASSAGTDVREQYF. The full variable domain, rest sourced from reference TRBV7-6 and TRBJ2-7, is GAGVSQSPRYKVTKRGQDVALRCDPISGHVSLYWYRQALGQGPEFLTYFNYEAQQDKSGLPNDRFSAERPEGSISTLTIQRTEQRDSAMYRCASSAGTDVREQYFGPGTRLTVT.

This chain connects TRBV20-1 to TRBJ2-1; D is uncertain. The CDR3 is made up of 11 amino acids. Germline V gene lookup returns CDR1 DFQATT and CDR2 SNEGSKA (reference sequence). V was cut by 5 bases and J by 6 bases, with 8 bases left in between. CDR3 amino acids: CSAVRINEQFF. In DNA, the CDR3 is TGCAGTGCTGTCCGGATCAATGAGCAGTTCTTC.

The chain has TRBV30 and TRBJ2-7; D is unresolved. This CDR3 region has 14 residues. Per germline, CDR1 GTSNPN and CDR2 SVGIG (reference sequence). Between the trimmed V and J ends, which lost 3 bases and 2 bases, there was a span of 14 bases. As DNA, the CDR3 is TGTGCCTGGAGCCGCCCGGACGGAGCCTACGAGCAGTACTTC. Protein: CAWSRPDGAYEQYF.

This clone was observed a single time. CDR3 coding DNA: TGTGCCAGCAGCTTGCGACAGTCTGGGGAGCTGTTTTTT. It is translated as CASSLRQSGELFF. V gene TRBV5-4 combines with J gene TRBJ2-2; D perhaps matches TRBD1 (5 bases). Trimming took 1 base from V and 8 from J, leaving 9 bases between them. The length of the CDR3 is 13 residues. The germline V gene encodes CDR1 SGHNT and CDR2 YYREEE (reference sequence).

The V call is TRBV20-1, the J call TRBJ2-7; D not resolved. Germline V CDR1 and CDR2: DFQATT, SNEGSKA (reference sequence). The germline V and J ends were trimmed by 6 bases and 3 bases, with 9 bases remaining between them. The CDR3 length is 11 residues. The CDR3 bases are TGCAGTGCCTCCACTGACTACGAGCAGTACTTC. Encoded protein: CSASTDYEQYF.

V and J are TRBV6-1 and TRBJ2-6, with D possibly being TRBD1 (6 bases). The V gene's germline CDR1 is MNHNS and CDR2 SASEGT. V shed 6 bases and J shed 4 bases, with 13 bases lying between them. This CDR3 is built from 15 residues. DNA for the CDR3: TGTGCCAGCAGCTCCGCAGGGGTCGGGGCCAACGTCCTGACTTTC. This sequence encodes CASSSAGVGANVLTF.

V is TRBV19 and J is TRBJ2-7; no reliable D call. CDR1 is LNHDA, CDR2 SQIVND, per germline (reference sequence). The germline V and J ends were trimmed by 6 bases and 4 bases, with 19 bases remaining between them. The CDR3 loop spans 15 amino acids. The CDR3 DNA is TGTGCCAGTAGCAGCCGGCCCAATCTCCCGTACGAGCAGTACTTC. Protein product: CASSSRPNLPYEQYF.

The V and J genes are TRBV9 and TRBJ2-5; the D gene is possibly TRBD1 (5 bases). The CDR3 has 14 amino acids. V was clipped by 0 bases and J by 2 bases, with 8 bases between them. Per germline, CDR1 SGDLS and CDR2 YYNGEE. In nucleotides, the CDR3 is TGTGCCAGCAGCGTAGGACAGCAACAAGAGACCCAGTACTTC. Translation gives CASSVGQQQETQYF.

This rearrangement joins TRBV30 to TRBJ2-7; 7 nucleotides match TRBD1. Trimming at V came to 3 bases and at J to 0 bases, leaving 2 bases not matched to a gene. CDR1 GTSNPN and CDR2 SVGIG come from the germline V gene (reference sequence). The CDR3 totals 13 residues. CDR3 DNA sequence: TGTGCCTGGAGGACAGGGAACTCCTACGAGCAGTACTTC. Amino acid sequence: CAWRTGNSYEQYF.

J is TRBJ1-5 and V is TRBV6-1; the D is unclear. V lost 6 bases, J lost 10 bases, and 19 bases lay in between. Germline V gene data show CDR1 as MNHNS and CDR2 as SASEGT. CDR3 size: 14 residues. As DNA, the CDR3 is TGTGCCAGCAGCCCCGAGGACCTTTTCCGTCCCCAGCATTTT. It translates to CASSPEDLFRPQHF.

This rearrangement joins TRBV18 to TRBJ2-2, with D perhaps matching TRBD1 (6 bases). Germline CDR1 reads KGHSH; CDR2 reads LQKENI. V was cut by 1 base and J by 0 bases, with 9 bases left in between. CDR3 length: 16 residues. CDR3 bases: TGTGCCAGCTCACCACGGACAGAAGCGAACACCGGGGAGCTGTTTTTT. Amino acids: CASSPRTEANTGELFF.

V usage is TRBV7-9 and J usage is TRBJ2-7; the D gene is possibly TRBD1 (6 bases). The V gene lost 6 bases and the J gene lost 5 bases, with 11 bases spanning the gap. The CDR3 totals 12 residues. Germline V CDR1 and CDR2: SEHNR, FQNEAQ (reference sequence). The CDR3 nucleotides are TGTGCCAGCAGAAACAGGGAAAACGAGCAGTACTTC. It codes for CASRNRENEQYF.

Only one count was recorded for this clone. This sequence joins TRBV28 and TRBJ2-6; tentative D call: TRBD2 (5 bases). This CDR3 spans 15 amino acids. Trimming removed 6 bases at V and 4 bases at J, with 13 bases between. The germline V gene encodes CDR1 MDHEN and CDR2 SYDVKM. The CDR3: CASRNRGSGANVLTF. The CDR3 DNA is TGTGCCAGCAGAAACCGGGGATCGGGGGCCAACGTCCTGACTTTC.

This clone was recorded once. The chain carries TRBV5-6 and TRBJ2-5; 10 nucleotides match TRBD1. The V and J ends lost 0 bases and 6 bases, in that order; junction bases with no gene match: 5. The germline V gene has CDR1 SGHDT and CDR2 YYEEEE. This CDR3 comprises 15 residues. The CDR3 nucleotides read TGTGCCAGCAGCTTGGGACAGGGGGCTATCCAGACCCAGTACTTC. This encodes CASSLGQGAIQTQYF.

The J gene is TRBJ1-5, the V gene TRBV6-1; weak D call: TRBD1 (5 bases). V was shortened by 6 bases and J by 7 bases, with 13 bases between the two germline ends. The CDR3 contains 13 residues. Germline CDR1 and CDR2: MNHNS and SASEGT. For the CDR3, the DNA is TGTGCCAGCAGGAGGGTTCAGGGCCAGCCCCAGCATTTT. As protein: CASRRVQGQPQHF.

J is TRBJ1-2 and V is TRBV20-1; D call uncertain. CDR3 length: 11 residues. Trimming cost V 7 bases and J 6 bases, with 12 bases left between them. Germline V gene data show CDR1 as DFQATT and CDR2 as SNEGSKA (reference sequence). The CDR3 DNA reads as TGCAGTGTCAGAACGGAGGATGGCTACACCTTC. Its translation: CSVRTEDGYTF.

This sequence joins TRBV5-1 and TRBJ2-3, with 9 bases lining up with TRBD2. Germline V gives CDR1 SGHRS, CDR2 YFSETQ. CDR3 length: 18 amino acids. Germline trimming cut 0 bases from V and 3 bases from J; bases unmatched to any gene: 11. As DNA, the CDR3 is TGCGCCAGCAGCTTGGAACCTGCGGGAGGGCCAAGTACAGATACGCAGTATTTT. This codes for CASSLEPAGGPSTDTQYF.

The CDR3 DNA reads TGTGCCAGCAGCTCGGCAGGGGGCTACGAGCAGTACTTC. Protein sequence: CASSSAGGYEQYF. The J gene is TRBJ2-7, the V gene TRBV11-2; the match to TRBD1 covers 7 bases. This CDR3 region has 13 residues. CDR1 is SGHAT, CDR2 FQNNGV, per germline. Germline trimming cut 4 bases from V and 3 bases from J; bases unmatched to any gene: 3.

V gene TRBV6-1 combines with J gene TRBJ2-3, with TRBD2 matching 7 bases. The CDR3 is made up of 15 amino acids. The germline V gene encodes CDR1 MNHNS and CDR2 SASEGT. Trimming removed 4 bases from V and 2 bases from J; junction bases left unmatched: 6. The CDR3 loop reads CASSASGELTDTQYF. In DNA, the CDR3 is TGTGCCAGCAGTGCTAGCGGAGAACTCACAGATACGCAGTATTTT.

The sample holds many counts of this clone. The chain recombines TRBV15 with TRBJ2-2; 7 bases match TRBD1. V trimming: 1 base; J trimming: 4 bases; junction bases outside the gene matches: 3. This CDR3 region has 15 residues. Per the germline V gene, CDR1 is LNHNV and CDR2 is YYDKDF (reference sequence). The CDR3 sequence: CATSRGTGGTGELFF. The CDR3 DNA reads TGTGCCACCAGCAGAGGGACAGGAGGCACCGGGGAGCTGTTTTTT.